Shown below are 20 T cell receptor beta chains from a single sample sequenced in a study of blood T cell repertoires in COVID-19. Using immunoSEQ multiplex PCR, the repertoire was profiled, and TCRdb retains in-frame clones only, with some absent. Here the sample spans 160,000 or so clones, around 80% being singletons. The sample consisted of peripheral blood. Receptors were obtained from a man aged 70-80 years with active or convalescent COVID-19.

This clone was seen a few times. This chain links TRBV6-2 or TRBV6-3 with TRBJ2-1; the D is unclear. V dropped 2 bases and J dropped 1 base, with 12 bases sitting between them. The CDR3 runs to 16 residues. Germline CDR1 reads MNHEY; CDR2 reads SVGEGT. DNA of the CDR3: TGTGCCAGCAGTTACATAGTTCCTCCATCCTACAATGAGCAGTTCTTC. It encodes CASSYIVPPSYNEQFF.

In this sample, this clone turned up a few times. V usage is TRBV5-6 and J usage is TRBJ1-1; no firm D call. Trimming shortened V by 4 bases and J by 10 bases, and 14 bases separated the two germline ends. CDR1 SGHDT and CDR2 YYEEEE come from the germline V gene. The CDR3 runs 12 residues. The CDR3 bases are TGTGCCAGCAGCGAAAGCCGTATGAGAGCTTTCTTT. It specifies CASSESRMRAFF.

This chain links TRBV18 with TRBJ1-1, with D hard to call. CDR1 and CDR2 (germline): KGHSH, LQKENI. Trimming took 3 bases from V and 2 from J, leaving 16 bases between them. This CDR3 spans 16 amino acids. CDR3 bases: TGTGCCAGCTCACCGGTCTATGAGGTCATCAACACTGAAGCTTTCTTT. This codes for CASSPVYEVINTEAFF.

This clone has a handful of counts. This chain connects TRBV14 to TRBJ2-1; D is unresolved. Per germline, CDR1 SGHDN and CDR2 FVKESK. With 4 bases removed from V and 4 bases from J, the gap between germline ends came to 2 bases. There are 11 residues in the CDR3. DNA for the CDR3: TGTGCCAGCAGCCTATACAATGAGCAGTTCTTC. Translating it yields CASSLYNEQFF.

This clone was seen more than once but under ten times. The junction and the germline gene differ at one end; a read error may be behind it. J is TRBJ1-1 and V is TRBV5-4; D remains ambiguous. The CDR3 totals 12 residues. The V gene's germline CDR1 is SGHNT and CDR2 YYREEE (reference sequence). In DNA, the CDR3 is TGTGCCAGCGGCTTGTCGGGAAAGGAAGCTTTCTTT. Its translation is CASGLSGKEAFF.

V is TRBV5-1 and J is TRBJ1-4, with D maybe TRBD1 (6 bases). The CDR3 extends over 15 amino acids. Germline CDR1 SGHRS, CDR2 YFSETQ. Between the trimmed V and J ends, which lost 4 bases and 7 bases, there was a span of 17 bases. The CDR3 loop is CASSEMNRVFEKLFF. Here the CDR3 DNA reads TGCGCCAGCAGCGAGATGAACAGGGTGTTTGAAAAACTGTTTTTT.

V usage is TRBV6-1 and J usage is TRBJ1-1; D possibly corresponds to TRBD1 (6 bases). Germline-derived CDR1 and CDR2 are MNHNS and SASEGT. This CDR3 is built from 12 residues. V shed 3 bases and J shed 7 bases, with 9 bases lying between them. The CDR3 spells CASSDQGLEAFF. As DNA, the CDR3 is TGTGCCAGCAGTGACCAGGGGCTTGAAGCTTTCTTT.

The CDR3 DNA reads as TGTGCCAGCAGTTCAGGGCGGGATACGCAGTATTTT. Encoded protein: CASSSGRDTQYF. The chain has TRBV12-3 or TRBV12-4 and TRBJ2-3, with D maybe TRBD1 (5 bases). V lost 4 bases to trimming and J lost 6 bases, with 8 bases between them. The CDR3 is 12 residues long.

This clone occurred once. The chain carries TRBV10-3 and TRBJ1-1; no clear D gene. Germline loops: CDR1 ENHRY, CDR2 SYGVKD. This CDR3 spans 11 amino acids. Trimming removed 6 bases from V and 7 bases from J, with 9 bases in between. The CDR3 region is CAIRAGSEAFF. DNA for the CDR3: TGTGCCATCAGGGCGGGGAGTGAAGCTTTCTTT.

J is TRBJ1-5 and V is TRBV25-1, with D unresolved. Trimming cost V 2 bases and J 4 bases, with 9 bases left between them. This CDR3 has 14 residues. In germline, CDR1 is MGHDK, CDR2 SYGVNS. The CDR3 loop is CASSERRLNQPQHF. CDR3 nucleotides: TGTGCCAGCAGTGAAAGGCGGTTGAATCAGCCCCAGCATTTT.

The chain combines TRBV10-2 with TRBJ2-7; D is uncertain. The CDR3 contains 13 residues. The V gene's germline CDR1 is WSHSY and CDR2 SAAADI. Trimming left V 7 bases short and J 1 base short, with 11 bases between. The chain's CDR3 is CASIPAESYEQYF. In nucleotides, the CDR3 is TGCGCCAGCATTCCCGCGGAGTCCTACGAGCAGTACTTC.

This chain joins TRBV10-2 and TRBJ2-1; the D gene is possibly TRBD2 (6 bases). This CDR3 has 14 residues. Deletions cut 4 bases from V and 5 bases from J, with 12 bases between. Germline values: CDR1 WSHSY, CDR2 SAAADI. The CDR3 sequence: CASSARGNHNEQFF. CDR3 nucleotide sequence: TGCGCCAGCAGTGCGCGGGGCAATCACAATGAGCAGTTCTTC.

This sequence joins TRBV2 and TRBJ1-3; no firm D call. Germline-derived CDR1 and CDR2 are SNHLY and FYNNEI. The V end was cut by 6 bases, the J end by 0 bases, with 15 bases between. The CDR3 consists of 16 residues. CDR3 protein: CASRATTGYSGNTIYF. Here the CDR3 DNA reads TGTGCCAGCAGGGCTACCACGGGATACTCTGGAAACACCATATATTTT.

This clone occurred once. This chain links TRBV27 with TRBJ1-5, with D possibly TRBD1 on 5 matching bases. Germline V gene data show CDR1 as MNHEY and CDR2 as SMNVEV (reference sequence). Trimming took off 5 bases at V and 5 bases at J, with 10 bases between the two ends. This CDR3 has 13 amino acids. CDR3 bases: TGTGCCAGCAGTCAGACAGTAGATCAGCCCCAGCATTTT. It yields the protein CASSQTVDQPQHF.

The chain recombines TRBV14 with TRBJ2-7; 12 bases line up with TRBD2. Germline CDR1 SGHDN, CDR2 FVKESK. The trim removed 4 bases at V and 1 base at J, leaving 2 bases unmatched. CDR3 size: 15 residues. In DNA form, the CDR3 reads TGTGCCAGCAGCCGCGGACTAGCGGGGTCCTACGAGCAGTACTTC. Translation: CASSRGLAGSYEQYF. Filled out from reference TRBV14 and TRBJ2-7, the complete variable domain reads EAGVTQFPSHSVIEKGQTVTLRCDPISGHDNLYWYRRVMGKEIKFLLHFVKESKQDESGMPNNRFLAERTGGTYSTLKVQPAELEDSGVYFCASSRGLAGSYEQYFGPGTRLTVT.

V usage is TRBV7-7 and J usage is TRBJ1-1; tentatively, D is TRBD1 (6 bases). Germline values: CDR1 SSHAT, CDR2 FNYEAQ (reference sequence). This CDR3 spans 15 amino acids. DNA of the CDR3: TGTGCTAGGGATGGGATACAGGGCGGATGCACTGAAGCTTTCTTT. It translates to CARDGIQGGCTEAFF.

Here the CDR3 reads CASSSGGSSYNEQFF. CDR3 nucleotides: TGTGCCAGCAGCAGCGGGGGCTCCTCCTACAATGAGCAGTTCTTC. The chain has TRBV5-4 and TRBJ2-1; 8 bases line up with TRBD2. Germline CDR1 SGHNT, CDR2 YYREEE (reference sequence). V shed 4 bases and J 0 bases; nucleotides not matched to a gene: 3. The CDR3 loop spans 15 amino acids. Using reference TRBV5-4 and TRBJ2-1 for the parts outside the CDR3, the full variable domain is ETGVTQSPTHLIKTRGQQVTLRCSSQSGHNTVSWYQQALGQGPQFIFQYYREEENGRGNFPPRFSGLQFPNYSSELNVNALELDDSALYLCASSSGGSSYNEQFFGPGTRLTVL.

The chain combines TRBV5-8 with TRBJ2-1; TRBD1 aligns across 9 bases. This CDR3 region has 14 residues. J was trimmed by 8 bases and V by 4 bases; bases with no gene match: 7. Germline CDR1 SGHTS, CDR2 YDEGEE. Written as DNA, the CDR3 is TGTGCCAGCAGCACGGGACAGGGTAAGCATGAGCAGTTCTTC. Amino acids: CASSTGQGKHEQFF.

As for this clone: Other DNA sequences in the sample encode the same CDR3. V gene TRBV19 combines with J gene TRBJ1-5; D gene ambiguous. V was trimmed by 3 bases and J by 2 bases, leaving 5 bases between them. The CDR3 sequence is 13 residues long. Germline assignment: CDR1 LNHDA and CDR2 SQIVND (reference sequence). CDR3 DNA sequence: TGTGCCAGTAGTATCGAGGGCAATCAGCCCCAGCATTTT. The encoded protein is CASSIEGNQPQHF.

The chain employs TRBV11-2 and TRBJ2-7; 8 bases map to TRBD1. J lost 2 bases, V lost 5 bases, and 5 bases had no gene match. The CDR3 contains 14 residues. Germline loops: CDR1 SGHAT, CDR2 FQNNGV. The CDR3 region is CASSLGQVPYEQYF. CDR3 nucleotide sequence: TGTGCCAGCAGCCTGGGACAGGTGCCCTACGAGCAGTACTTC.